This T cell receptor (beta chain) came from a study of technical replicates of blood from a few donors. V gave up 0 bases and J gave up 12 bases, with 15 bases separating them. The germline CDR1 and CDR2 sequences are MNHNS and SASEGT. CDR3 size: 15 residues. Sequencing was performed with immunoSEQ multiplex PCR; in TCRdb, only in-frame clones are kept and a portion is missing. Of 85,000 to 100,000 clones detected, approximately 94% appear once; the ten largest clones hold less than 0.25%. The sequence derives from a human donor in good health. The chain uses TRBV6-1 and TRBJ1-6; possible D gene TRBD1, 6 bases. The material sequenced was T cells isolated from PBMCs. The CDR3 loop reads CASSEAGHKTQPLHF. DNA of the CDR3: TGTGCCAGCAGTGAAGCGGGACACAAGACTCAACCCCTCCACTTT.